This entry describes one T cell receptor beta chain. The sample comes from a study of CD8 T cells in Susac syndrome. RNA was extracted with the RNeasy kit, and a quantity of roughly 0.5 to 1 ug was reverse transcribed using random hexamers. TCRdb used MiXCR to reprocess the immunoSEQ multiplex PCR reads, holding one entry per CDR3 protein. The sample has 100,000 to 150,000 distinct CDR3 sequences, around 94% seen once. Sequencing used CD8+ T cells from PBMCs. The sequence derives from a human donor with Susac syndrome.

In DNA, the CDR3 is TGTGCCAGCAGTTCAACTCCATTCCCACAGGGGACAGGGGAAGAGACCCAGTACTTC. It specifies CASSSTPFPQGTGEETQYF. The chain links TRBV12-3 or TRBV12-4 to TRBJ2-5; TRBD1 matches at 10 bases. CDR3 size: 19 residues. V dropped 4 bases and J dropped 3; count of bases not matched to a gene: 17.